The rows below give T cell receptor beta chains drawn from one sample of a study of Ad26.COV2.S vaccination and SARS-CoV-2 variants. Repertoires were generated with immunoSEQ multiplex PCR, while TCRdb's copy carries only in-frame clones and drops some. The table records about 280,000 clones, around 87% of them present only once. This material consisted of peripheral blood, taken in a trial of Ad26.COV2.S vaccine versus placebo. These receptors all come from a person between 18 and 60 years old who received the Ad26.COV2.S COVID-19 vaccine or a placebo. Each CDR3 is given with its conserved first and last residue. A D gene is named only where the DNA matches it firmly. Size is omitted from some rows. Given values are once, few, many or a class for expanded clones.

d_call: TRBD1
clone_size: .
v_call: TRBV5-1
j_call: TRBJ2-2
cdr3_aa: CASSSGQGWTGELFF
cdr3_nt: TGCGCCAGCAGCTCCGGACAGGGTTGGACCGGGGAGCTGTTTTTT

d_call: .
clone_size: once
v_call: TRBV21-1
j_call: TRBJ1-2
cdr3_aa: CASSKIQPGSSNYGYTF
cdr3_nt: TGTGCCAGCAGCAAAATCCAGCCAGGGTCCTCTAACTATGGCTACACCTTC

d_call: .
clone_size: .
v_call: TRBV11-2
j_call: TRBJ2-5
cdr3_aa: CASSSRVETQYF
cdr3_nt: TGTGCCAGCAGCTCACGGGTGGAGACCCAGTACTTC

d_call: TRBD2
clone_size: .
v_call: TRBV19
j_call: TRBJ2-7
cdr3_aa: CASSEAGGIYEQYF
cdr3_nt: TGTGCCAGTAGTGAGGCGGGAGGGATCTACGAGCAGTACTTC

d_call: TRBD1
clone_size: .
v_call: TRBV5-5
j_call: TRBJ1-3
cdr3_aa: CASTRQGSSGNTIYF
cdr3_nt: TGTGCCAGCACCAGACAGGGCAGCTCTGGAAACACCATATATTTT

d_call: .
clone_size: .
v_call: TRBV19
j_call: TRBJ1-1
cdr3_aa: CASSIGAGTVNTEAFF
cdr3_nt: TGTGCCAGTAGTATAGGGGCAGGGACGGTGAACACTGAAGCTTTCTTT

d_call: .
clone_size: .
v_call: TRBV5-5
j_call: TRBJ2-1
cdr3_aa: CASSTGTYNEQFF
cdr3_nt: TGTGCCAGCAGCACAGGAACCTACAATGAGCAGTTCTTC

d_call: .
clone_size: .
v_call: TRBV7-2
j_call: TRBJ1-6
cdr3_aa: CASSLTLSYNSPLHF
cdr3_nt: TGTGCCAGCAGCTTAACCCTCTCCTATAATTCACCCCTCCACTTT

d_call: .
clone_size: .
v_call: TRBV28
j_call: TRBJ2-7
cdr3_aa: CASSLGGQYSYEQYF
cdr3_nt: TGTGCCAGCAGTTTAGGCGGACAATACTCCTACGAGCAGTACTTC

d_call: TRBD2
clone_size: .
v_call: TRBV5-1
j_call: TRBJ2-5
cdr3_aa: CASSLGWTSGRVGETQYF
cdr3_nt: TGCGCCAGCAGTTTGGGGTGGACTAGCGGGAGAGTAGGGGAGACCCAGTACTTC

d_call: .
clone_size: .
v_call: TRBV5-6
j_call: TRBJ1-2
cdr3_aa: CASSFLEGVRNYGYTF
cdr3_nt: TGTGCCAGCAGCTTTCTTGAGGGTGTGCGTAACTATGGCTACACCTTC

d_call: .
clone_size: .
v_call: TRBV7-9
j_call: TRBJ2-1
cdr3_aa: CASSFGDNEQFF
cdr3_nt: TGTGCCAGCAGCTTCGGAGACAATGAGCAGTTCTTC

d_call: .
clone_size: .
v_call: TRBV4-1
j_call: TRBJ1-2
cdr3_aa: CASSHGGSDGYTF
cdr3_nt: TGCGCCAGCAGCCATGGCGGATCCGATGGCTACACCTTC

d_call: TRBD1
clone_size: .
v_call: TRBV6-1
j_call: TRBJ1-1
cdr3_aa: CASSEIWDSYTEAFF
cdr3_nt: TGTGCCAGCAGTGAAATCTGGGACAGCTACACTGAAGCTTTCTTT

d_call: TRBD1
clone_size: few
v_call: TRBV5-1
j_call: TRBJ2-7
cdr3_aa: CASSLGDRVYEQYF
cdr3_nt: TGCGCCAGCAGCTTGGGGGACAGGGTCTACGAGCAGTACTTC

d_call: .
clone_size: .
v_call: TRBV4-1
j_call: TRBJ1-4
cdr3_aa: CASSPSDFNEKLFF
cdr3_nt: TGCGCCAGCAGTCCCTCGGACTTTAATGAAAAACTGTTTTTT

d_call: .
clone_size: .
v_call: TRBV4-2
j_call: TRBJ1-2
cdr3_aa: CASSQAGVYGYTF
cdr3_nt: TGTGCCAGCAGCCAAGCGGGGGTCTATGGCTACACCTTC

d_call: .
clone_size: .
v_call: TRBV28
j_call: TRBJ2-5
cdr3_aa: CASSSGPRGKVQETQYF
cdr3_nt: TGTGCCAGCAGTTCTGGCCCTAGGGGGAAGGTACAAGAGACCCAGTACTTC

d_call: .
clone_size: .
v_call: TRBV5-5
j_call: TRBJ1-2
cdr3_aa: CASSLRWGDYGYTF
cdr3_nt: TGTGCCAGCAGCTTGCGTTGGGGGGACTATGGCTACACCTTC

d_call: .
clone_size: .
v_call: TRBV29-1
j_call: TRBJ1-1
cdr3_aa: CSVRGFPEAFF
cdr3_nt: TGCAGCGTAAGGGGTTTTCCGGAAGCTTTCTTT

d_call: .
clone_size: .
v_call: TRBV7-2
j_call: TRBJ1-1
cdr3_aa: CASSSQANTEAFF
cdr3_nt: TGTGCCAGCAGCTCCCAAGCGAACACTGAAGCTTTCTTT

d_call: .
clone_size: .
v_call: TRBV2
j_call: TRBJ2-3
cdr3_aa: CASRPTLAGDTQYF
cdr3_nt: TGTGCCAGCAGGCCCACTCTAGCAGGAGATACGCAGTATTTT

d_call: .
clone_size: .
v_call: TRBV27
j_call: TRBJ1-1
cdr3_aa: CASSPLGAGTEAFF
cdr3_nt: TGTGCCAGCAGTCCCCTAGGGGCAGGCACTGAAGCTTTCTTT

d_call: .
clone_size: .
v_call: TRBV30
j_call: TRBJ1-2
cdr3_aa: CAWSASFRGYTF
cdr3_nt: TGTGCCTGGAGTGCTTCCTTCAGGGGCTACACCTTC

d_call: .
clone_size: .
v_call: TRBV11-3
j_call: TRBJ2-1
cdr3_aa: CASSFLSEGEQFF
cdr3_nt: TGTGCCAGCAGCTTCCTGTCTGAGGGGGAGCAGTTCTTC

d_call: .
clone_size: .
v_call: TRBV6-2/TRBV6-3
j_call: TRBJ1-1
cdr3_aa: CASSRPEVRTEAFF
cdr3_nt: TGTGCCAGCAGTCGACCCGAGGTGCGTACTGAAGCTTTCTTT

d_call: .
clone_size: .
v_call: TRBV21-1
j_call: TRBJ2-4
cdr3_aa: CASSKTRGPLGNIQYF
cdr3_nt: TGTGCCAGCAGCAAAACACGGGGGCCCTTGGGAAACATTCAGTACTTC

d_call: .
clone_size: .
v_call: TRBV28
j_call: TRBJ2-2
cdr3_aa: CASSPHRGGGELFF
cdr3_nt: TGTGCCAGCAGTCCTCACAGGGGGGGCGGGGAGCTGTTTTTT

d_call: .
clone_size: .
v_call: TRBV30
j_call: TRBJ1-6
cdr3_aa: CAWSLPGGAGNSPLHF
cdr3_nt: TGTGCCTGGAGTCTCCCGGGTGGGGCTGGGAATTCACCCCTCCACTTT

d_call: .
clone_size: once
v_call: TRBV6-5
j_call: TRBJ1-6
cdr3_aa: CATRQALSYNSPLHF
cdr3_nt: TGTGCCACCCGACAGGCCCTCTCCTATAATTCACCCCTCCACTTT

d_call: .
clone_size: few
v_call: TRBV5-1
j_call: TRBJ1-2
cdr3_aa: CASSYGSANYGYTF
cdr3_nt: TGCGCCAGCAGCTATGGATCAGCTAACTATGGCTACACCTTC

d_call: .
clone_size: .
v_call: TRBV6-5
j_call: TRBJ2-7
cdr3_aa: CASRNSGTYEQYF
cdr3_nt: TGTGCCAGCAGAAATTCAGGGACCTACGAGCAGTACTTC

d_call: .
clone_size: few
v_call: TRBV9
j_call: TRBJ2-6
cdr3_aa: CASSVGDTNSGANVLTF
cdr3_nt: TGTGCCAGCAGCGTAGGGGACACAAACTCTGGGGCCAACGTCCTGACTTTC

d_call: .
clone_size: .
v_call: TRBV12-3/TRBV12-4
j_call: TRBJ2-5
cdr3_aa: CASSSFTKETQYF
cdr3_nt: TGTGCCAGCAGTTCGTTTACGAAAGAGACCCAGTACTTC

d_call: .
clone_size: few
v_call: TRBV7-9
j_call: TRBJ1-6
cdr3_aa: CASSTNSPLHF
cdr3_nt: TGTGCCAGCAGCACTAATTCACCCCTCCACTTT

d_call: TRBD2
clone_size: .
v_call: TRBV2
j_call: TRBJ2-5
cdr3_aa: CASSGVLAGLETQYF
cdr3_nt: TGTGCCAGCAGTGGTGTACTAGCGGGGTTGGAGACCCAGTACTTC

d_call: TRBD1
clone_size: .
v_call: TRBV29-1
j_call: TRBJ1-4
cdr3_aa: CSATGQPNEKLFF
cdr3_nt: TGCAGCGCTACGGGACAGCCGAATGAAAAACTGTTTTTT